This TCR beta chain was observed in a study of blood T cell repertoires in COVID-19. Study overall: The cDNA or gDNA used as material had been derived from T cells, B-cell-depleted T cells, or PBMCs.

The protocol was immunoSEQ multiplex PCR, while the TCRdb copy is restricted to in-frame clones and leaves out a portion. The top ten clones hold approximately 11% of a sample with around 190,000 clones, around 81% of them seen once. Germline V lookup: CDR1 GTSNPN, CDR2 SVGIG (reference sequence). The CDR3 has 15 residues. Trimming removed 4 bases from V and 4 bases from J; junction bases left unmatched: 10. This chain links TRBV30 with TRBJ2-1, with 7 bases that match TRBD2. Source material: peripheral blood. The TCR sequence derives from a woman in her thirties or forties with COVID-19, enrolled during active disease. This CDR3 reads CAWNFGGLGYNEQFF. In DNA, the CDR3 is TGTGCCTGGAACTTCGGGGGGTTAGGGTACAATGAGCAGTTCTTC.